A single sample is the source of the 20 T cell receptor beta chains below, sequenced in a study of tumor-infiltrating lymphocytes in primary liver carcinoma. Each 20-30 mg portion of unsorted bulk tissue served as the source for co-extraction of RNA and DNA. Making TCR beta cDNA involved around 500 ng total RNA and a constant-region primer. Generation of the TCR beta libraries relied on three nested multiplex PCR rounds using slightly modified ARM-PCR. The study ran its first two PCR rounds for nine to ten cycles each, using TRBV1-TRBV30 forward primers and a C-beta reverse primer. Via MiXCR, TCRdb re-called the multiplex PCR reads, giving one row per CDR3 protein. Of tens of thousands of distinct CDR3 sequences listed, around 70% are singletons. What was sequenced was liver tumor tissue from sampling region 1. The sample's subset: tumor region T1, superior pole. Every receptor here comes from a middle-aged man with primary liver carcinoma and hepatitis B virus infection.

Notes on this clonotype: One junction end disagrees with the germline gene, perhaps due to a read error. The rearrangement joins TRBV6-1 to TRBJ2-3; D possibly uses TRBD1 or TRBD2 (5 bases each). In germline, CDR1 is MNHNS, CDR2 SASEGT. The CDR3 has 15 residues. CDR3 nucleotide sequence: TGTGCCAGCAGTGGCTCGACTACCGGGGCAGATACGCAATATTTT. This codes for CASSGSTTGADTQYF.

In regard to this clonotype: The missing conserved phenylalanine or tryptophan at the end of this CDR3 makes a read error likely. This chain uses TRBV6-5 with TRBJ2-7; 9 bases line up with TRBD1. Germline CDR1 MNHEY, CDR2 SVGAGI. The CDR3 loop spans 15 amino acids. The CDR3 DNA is TGTGCCAACAGTTGGGTGGGGACAGGGTACTACGAGCAGTACCTC. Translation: CANSWVGTGYYEQYL.

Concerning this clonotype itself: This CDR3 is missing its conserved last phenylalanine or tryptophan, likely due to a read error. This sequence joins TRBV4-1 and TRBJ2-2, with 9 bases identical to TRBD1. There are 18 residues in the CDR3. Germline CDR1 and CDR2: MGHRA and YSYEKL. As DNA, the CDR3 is TGCGCCAGCATCCAACCTTCCTCCGGGACAGGGAAGGTCGGGGAGCTGTTTTCT. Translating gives CASIQPSSGTGKVGELFS.

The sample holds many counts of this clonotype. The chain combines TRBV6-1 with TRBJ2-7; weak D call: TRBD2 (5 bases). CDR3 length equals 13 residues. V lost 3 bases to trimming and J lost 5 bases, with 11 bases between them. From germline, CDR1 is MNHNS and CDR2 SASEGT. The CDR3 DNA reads TGTGCCAGCAGTGACCCCTCGGGGAACGAGCAGTACTTC. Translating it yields CASSDPSGNEQYF.

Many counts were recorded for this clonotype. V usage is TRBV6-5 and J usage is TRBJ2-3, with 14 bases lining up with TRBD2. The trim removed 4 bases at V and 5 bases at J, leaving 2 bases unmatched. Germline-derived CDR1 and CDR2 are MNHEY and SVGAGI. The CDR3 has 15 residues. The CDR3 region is CASSLGTSGRDTQYF. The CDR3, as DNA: TGTGCCAGCAGTTTAGGGACTAGCGGGAGAGATACGCAGTATTTT.

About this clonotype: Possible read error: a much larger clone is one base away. The CDR3 region has the DNA TGTGCCAGCAGCTTAGCCCATGACCCCTCCTACAATGAGCAGTTCTTC. Translation: CASSLAHDPSYNEQFF. The gene calls are TRBV7-2 and TRBJ2-1, with D unresolved. Germline values: CDR1 SGHTA, CDR2 FQGNSA. V was cut by 0 bases and J by 0 bases, with 9 bases left in between. This CDR3 spans 16 amino acids.

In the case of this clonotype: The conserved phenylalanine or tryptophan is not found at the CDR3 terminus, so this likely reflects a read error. The CDR3 bases are TGTGCCGGCAGTCTAGCCTCCTACGAGCAGTACATC. It translates to CAGSLASYEQYI. The chain recombines TRBV11-2 with TRBJ2-7, with D perhaps matching TRBD2 (5 bases). Looked up from germline, CDR1 is SGHAT and CDR2 is FQNNGV. The CDR3 is 12 amino acids.

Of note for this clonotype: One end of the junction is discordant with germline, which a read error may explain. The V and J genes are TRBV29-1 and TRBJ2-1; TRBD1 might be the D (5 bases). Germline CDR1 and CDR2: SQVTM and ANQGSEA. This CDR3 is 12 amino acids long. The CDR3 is CSVDEGVNERFF. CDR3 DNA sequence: TGCAGCGTTGATGAAGGGGTCAATGAGCGGTTCTTC.

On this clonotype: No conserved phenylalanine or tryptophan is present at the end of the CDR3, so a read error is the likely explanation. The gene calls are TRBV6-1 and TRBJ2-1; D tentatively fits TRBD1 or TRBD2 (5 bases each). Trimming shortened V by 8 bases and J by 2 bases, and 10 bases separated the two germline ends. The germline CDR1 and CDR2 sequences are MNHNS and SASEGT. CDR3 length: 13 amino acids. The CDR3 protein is CASGGGPYNEQFL. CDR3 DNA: TGTGCCAGCGGTGGGGGACCCTACAATGAGCAGTTCTTG.

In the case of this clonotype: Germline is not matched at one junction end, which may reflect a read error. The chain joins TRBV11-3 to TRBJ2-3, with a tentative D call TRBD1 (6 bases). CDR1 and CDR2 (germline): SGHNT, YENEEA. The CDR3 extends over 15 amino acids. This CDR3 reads CASSLGGEPTDRQYF. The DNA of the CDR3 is TGTGCCAGTAGCTTAGGGGGAGAGCCCACAGATAGGCAGTATTTT. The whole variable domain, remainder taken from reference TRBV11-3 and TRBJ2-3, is EAGVVQSPRYKIIEKKQPVAFWCNPISGHNTLYWYLQNLGQGPELLIRYENEEAVDDSQLPKDRFSAERLKGVDSTLKIQPAELGDSAVYLCASSLGGEPTDRQYFGPGTRLTVL.

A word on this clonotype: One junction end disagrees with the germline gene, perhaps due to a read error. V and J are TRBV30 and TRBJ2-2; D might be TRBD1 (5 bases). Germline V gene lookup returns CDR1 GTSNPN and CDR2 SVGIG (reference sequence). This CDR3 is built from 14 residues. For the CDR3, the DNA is TGTGCCTGCGCTGGACAAACCTTCACCGGAGAGCTGTTTTTT. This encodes CACAGQTFTGELFF.

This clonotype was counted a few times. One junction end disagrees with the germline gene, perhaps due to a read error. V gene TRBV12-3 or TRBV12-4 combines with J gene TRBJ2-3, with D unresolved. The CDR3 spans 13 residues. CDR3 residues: CASSLQVVDTQYF. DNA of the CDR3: TGTGCCAGCAGCCTTCAGGTGGTAGATACGCAATATTTT.

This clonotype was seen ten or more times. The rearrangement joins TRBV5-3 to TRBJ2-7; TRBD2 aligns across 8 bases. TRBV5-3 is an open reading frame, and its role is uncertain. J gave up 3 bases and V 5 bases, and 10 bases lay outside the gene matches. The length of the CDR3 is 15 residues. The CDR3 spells CARRQIAGLHYEQYF. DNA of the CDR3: TGTGCCAGAAGACAGATAGCGGGATTGCACTACGAGCAGTACTTC.

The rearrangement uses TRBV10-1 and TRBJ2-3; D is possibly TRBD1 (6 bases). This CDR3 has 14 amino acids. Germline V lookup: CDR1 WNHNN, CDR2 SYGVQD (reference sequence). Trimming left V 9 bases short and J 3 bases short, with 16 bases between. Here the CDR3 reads CARCESQGTDTQYF. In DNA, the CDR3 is TGCGCCAGGTGTGAGTCCCAGGGGACAGATACGCAGTATTTT.

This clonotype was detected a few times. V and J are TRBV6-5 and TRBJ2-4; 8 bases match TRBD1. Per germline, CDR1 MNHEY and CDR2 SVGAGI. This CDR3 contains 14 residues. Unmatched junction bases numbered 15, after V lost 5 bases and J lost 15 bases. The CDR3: CASSPLRTGTMRYF. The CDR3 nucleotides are TGTGCCAGCAGTCCACTCCGGACAGGGACCATGAGGTACTTC.

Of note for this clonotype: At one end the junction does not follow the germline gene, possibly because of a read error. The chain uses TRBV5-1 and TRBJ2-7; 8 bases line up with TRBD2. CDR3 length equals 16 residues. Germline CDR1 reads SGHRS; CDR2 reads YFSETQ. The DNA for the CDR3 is TGCGCCAGCAGCTTGGTGGGCACTAGCGGAACCTACGTGCAGTACTTC. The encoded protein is CASSLVGTSGTYVQYF.

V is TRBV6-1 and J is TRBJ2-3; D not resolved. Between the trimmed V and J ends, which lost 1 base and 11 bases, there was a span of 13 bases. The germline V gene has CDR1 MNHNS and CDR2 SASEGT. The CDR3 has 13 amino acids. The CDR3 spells CASSEGVPDGQYF. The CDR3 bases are TGTGCCAGCAGTGAAGGGGTCCCAGATGGGCAGTATTTT.

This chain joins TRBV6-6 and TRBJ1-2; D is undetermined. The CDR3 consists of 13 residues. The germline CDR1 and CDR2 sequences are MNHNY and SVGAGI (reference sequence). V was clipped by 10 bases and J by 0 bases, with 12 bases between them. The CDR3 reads CAILTASNYGYTF. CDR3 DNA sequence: TGTGCCATTCTAACAGCTTCTAACTATGGCTACACCTTC.

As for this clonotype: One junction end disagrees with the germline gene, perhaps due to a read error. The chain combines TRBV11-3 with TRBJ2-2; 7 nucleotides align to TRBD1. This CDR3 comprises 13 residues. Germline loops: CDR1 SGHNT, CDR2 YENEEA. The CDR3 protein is CASSIGGTRELFF. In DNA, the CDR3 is TGTGCCAGCAGCATAGGGGGCACCAGGGAGCTGTTTTTT.

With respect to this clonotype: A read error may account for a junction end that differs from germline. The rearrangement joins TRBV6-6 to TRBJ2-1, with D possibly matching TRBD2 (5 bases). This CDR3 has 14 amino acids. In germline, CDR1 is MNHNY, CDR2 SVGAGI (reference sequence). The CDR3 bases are TGTGCCAGCCGGAGTGGGAGTCAAAACAACGAGCCGTTCTTC. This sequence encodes CASRSGSQNNEPFF.